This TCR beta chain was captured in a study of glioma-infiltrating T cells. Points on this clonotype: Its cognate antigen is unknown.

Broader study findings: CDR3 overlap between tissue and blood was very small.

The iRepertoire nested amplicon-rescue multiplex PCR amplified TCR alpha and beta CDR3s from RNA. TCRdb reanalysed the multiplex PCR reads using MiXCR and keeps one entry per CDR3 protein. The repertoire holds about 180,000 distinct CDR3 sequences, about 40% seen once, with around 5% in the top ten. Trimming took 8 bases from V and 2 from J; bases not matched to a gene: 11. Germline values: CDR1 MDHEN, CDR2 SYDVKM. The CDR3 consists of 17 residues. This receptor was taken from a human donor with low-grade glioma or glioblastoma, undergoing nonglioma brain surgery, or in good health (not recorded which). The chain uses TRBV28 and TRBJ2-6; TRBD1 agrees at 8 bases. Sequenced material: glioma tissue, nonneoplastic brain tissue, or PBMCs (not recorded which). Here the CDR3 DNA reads TGTGCCAGCGACCCCGGGACAGGTGTACCTGGGGCCAACGTCCTGACTTTC. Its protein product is CASDPGTGVPGANVLTF.